This T cell receptor (beta chain) was observed in a study of cytomegalovirus exposure and HLA in healthy donors. Study-level information: Of the donors genotyped, approximately 400 in all, 75% to 85% fell in the Caucasian-associated ancestry cluster.

Vbeta (60) and Jbeta (13) primers were used in the PCR. Repertoires were generated with immunoSEQ multiplex PCR, while TCRdb's copy carries only in-frame clones and drops some. The table shows tens of thousands of clones, with around 70% occurring only once. CDR1 PRHDT and CDR2 FYEKMQ come from the germline V gene (reference sequence). V lost 2 bases and J 0 bases, leaving 8 bases between the germline ends. The CDR3 sequence is 15 residues long. This clone was detected only a few times. Sequenced material: PBMCs. The chain is built from TRBV13 and TRBJ1-3, with no clear D. This sequence was found in a young man in good health and CMV-seronegative. The CDR3 sequence: CASSLSRFSGNTIYF. The CDR3 DNA follows: TGTGCCAGCAGCTTATCGCGGTTCTCTGGAAACACCATATATTTT.